This TCR beta chain was sequenced during a study of metastatic and nonmetastatic thyroid tumors. Study as a whole: Malignant and benign thyroid patients had repertoires compared in peripheral blood and tumor or nodule tissue.

Germline V gene data show CDR1 as SGHRS and CDR2 as YFSETQ. This CDR3 has 15 residues. V was clipped by 5 bases and J by 2 bases; unmatched bases: 6. Thyroid surgery was preceded by no treatment in any patient. TCRdb ran MiXCR on the PCR reads. The sample contains around 29,000 clones, around a fifth of which appear only once. The sequenced material came from blood. This receptor was taken from a female donor with papillary thyroid cancer or a benign thyroid nodule (not recorded which). Some clones in this sample may be carry-over from other donors' samples. V is TRBV5-1 and J is TRBJ1-4; the match to TRBD1 covers 7 bases. The CDR3 nucleotides read TGCGCCAGCAGGGGATCGACAGGGACTAATGAAAAACTGTTTTTT. Protein: CASRGSTGTNEKLFF.